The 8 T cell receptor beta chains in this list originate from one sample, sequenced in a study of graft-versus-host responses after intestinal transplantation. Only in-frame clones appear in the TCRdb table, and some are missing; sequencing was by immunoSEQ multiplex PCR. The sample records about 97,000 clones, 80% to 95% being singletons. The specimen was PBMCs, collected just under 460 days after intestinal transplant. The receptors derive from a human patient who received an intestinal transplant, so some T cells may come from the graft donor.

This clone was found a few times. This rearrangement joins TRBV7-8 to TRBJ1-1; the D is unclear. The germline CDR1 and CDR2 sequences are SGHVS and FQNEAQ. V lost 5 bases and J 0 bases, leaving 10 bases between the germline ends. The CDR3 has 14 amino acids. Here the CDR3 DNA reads TGTGCCAGCAGCCCCCGGCCGATGAACACTGAAGCTTTCTTT. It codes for CASSPRPMNTEAFF.

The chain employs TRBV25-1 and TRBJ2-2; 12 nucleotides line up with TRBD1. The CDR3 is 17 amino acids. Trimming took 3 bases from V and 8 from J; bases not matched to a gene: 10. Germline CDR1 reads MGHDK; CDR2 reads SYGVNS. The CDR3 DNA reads TGTGCCAGCAGTGACTTCCCTGGGACAGGGGGCTCGGGGGAGCTGTTTTTT. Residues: CASSDFPGTGGSGELFF.

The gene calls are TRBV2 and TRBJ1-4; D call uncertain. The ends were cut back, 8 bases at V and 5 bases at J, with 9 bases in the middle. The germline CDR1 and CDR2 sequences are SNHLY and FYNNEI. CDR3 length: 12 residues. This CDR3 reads CASGVPNEKLFF. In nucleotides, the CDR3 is TGTGCCAGCGGGGTACCAAATGAAAAACTGTTTTTT.

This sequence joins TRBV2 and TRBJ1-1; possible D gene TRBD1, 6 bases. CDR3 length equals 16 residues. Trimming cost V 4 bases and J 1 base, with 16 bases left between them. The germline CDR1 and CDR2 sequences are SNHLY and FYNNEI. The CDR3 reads CASSVWAGAKNTEAFF. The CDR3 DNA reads TGTGCCAGCAGTGTATGGGCAGGGGCTAAGAACACTGAAGCTTTCTTT.

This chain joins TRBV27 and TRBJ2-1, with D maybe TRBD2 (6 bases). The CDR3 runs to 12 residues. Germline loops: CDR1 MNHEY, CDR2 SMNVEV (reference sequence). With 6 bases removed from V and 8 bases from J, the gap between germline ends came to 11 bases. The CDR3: CASSYSGHEQFF. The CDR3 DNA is TGTGCCAGCAGCTATAGCGGCCATGAGCAGTTCTTC.

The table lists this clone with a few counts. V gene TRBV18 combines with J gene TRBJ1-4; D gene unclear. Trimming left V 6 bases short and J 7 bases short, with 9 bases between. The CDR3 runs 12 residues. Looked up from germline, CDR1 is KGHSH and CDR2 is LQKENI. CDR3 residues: CASSPGREKLFF. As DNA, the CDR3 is TGTGCCAGCTCCCCTGGACGTGAAAAACTGTTTTTT.

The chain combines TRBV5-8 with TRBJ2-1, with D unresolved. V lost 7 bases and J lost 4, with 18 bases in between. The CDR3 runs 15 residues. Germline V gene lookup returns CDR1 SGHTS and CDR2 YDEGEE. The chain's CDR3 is CASSTWSLGYNEQFF. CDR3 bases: TGTGCCAGCTCCACCTGGTCCCTTGGGTACAATGAGCAGTTCTTC.

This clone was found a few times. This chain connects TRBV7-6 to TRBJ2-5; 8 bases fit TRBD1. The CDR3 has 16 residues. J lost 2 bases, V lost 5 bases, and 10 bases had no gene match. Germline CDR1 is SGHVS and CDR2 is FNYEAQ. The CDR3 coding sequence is TGTGCCAGCAGCCCTTGGGTCGGACAGGGACAAGAGACCCAGTACTTC. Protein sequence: CASSPWVGQGQETQYF.